This T cell receptor beta chain was identified during a study of blood T cell repertoires in COVID-19. Across the study: COVID-19 samples collected from the United States, Italy and Spain covered acute and convalescent phases. Sample material is recorded as cDNA or gDNA derived from T cells, B-cell-depleted T cells, or PBMCs.

Germline trimming cut 0 bases from V and 2 bases from J; bases unmatched to any gene: 10. The length of the CDR3 is 17 residues. The germline V gene encodes CDR1 SGHRS and CDR2 YFSETQ. Original analysis: Quantification of nucleated cells was approximated via reference gene primer amplification. Method: immunoSEQ multiplex PCR; TCRdb's copy keeps in-frame clones and lacks some. That table is the source of V, J and clone size, and D and trimming were worked out from the DNA. The sample contains approximately 100,000 clones, 87% of which appear only once. Source material: peripheral blood. The receptor's source is a man between 65 and 80 years old with acute or convalescent COVID-19. The chain employs TRBV5-1 and TRBJ2-5, with TRBD1 identical over 7 bases. The CDR3 sequence is CASSLGPSGGGQETQYF. In DNA, the CDR3 is TGCGCCAGCAGCTTGGGGCCTTCAGGGGGTGGTCAAGAGACCCAGTACTTC.